This entry lists 8 T cell receptor beta chains sequenced from one sample in a study of T-cell reconstitution after alpha-beta-depleted transplantation in children. Preparation of the TCRbeta library used unique molecular identifiers. TCRdb fed the PCR reads into MiXCR, producing one record per CDR3 protein. The data contain around 120,000 distinct CDR3 sequences, about 21% of them seen just once; the ten biggest clones take up 10%. The input for sequencing was PBMCs, mostly from graft donor cells, taken 180 days after TCRalphabeta/CD19-depleted stem cell transplant. Receptors originate from a male patient between 2 and 10 years old who had a stem cell transplant for chronic granulomatous disease, so the T cells may come from the graft donor.

The genes are TRBV4-1 and TRBJ2-5; 8 bases fit TRBD1. The CDR3 runs 17 residues. CDR1 is MGHRA, CDR2 YSYEKL, per germline. After removal of 0 bases from V and 5 bases from J, the junction contained 11 bases not matched to a gene. CDR3 coding DNA: TGCGCCAGCAGCCAAGATAGGGGGGCAGGGGGCGGCGAGACCCAGTACTTC. This codes for CASSQDRGAGGGETQYF.

This clonotype appeared once. The rearrangement links TRBV7-2 to TRBJ2-3, with 10 bases that match TRBD2. Looked up from germline, CDR1 is SGHTA and CDR2 is FQGNSA. V shed 5 bases, J shed 5 bases, and the junction held 10 bases outside the gene matches. The CDR3 loop spans 16 amino acids. CDR3 nucleotides: TGTGCCAGCAGCCTAACTAGCGGGGCGATTGAAGATACGCAGTATTTT. It encodes CASSLTSGAIEDTQYF.

The sample holds many counts of this clonotype. The chain uses TRBV12-3 or TRBV12-4 and TRBJ1-1; 7 bases map to TRBD1. After removal of 6 bases from V and 3 bases from J, the junction contained 13 bases not matched to a gene. This CDR3 is 16 amino acids long. CDR3 coding DNA: TGTGCCAGCAGAGAGAGGAGACAGGGTGGTGACACTGAAGCTTTCTTT. Amino acid sequence: CASRERRQGGDTEAFF.

The gene calls are TRBV20-1 and TRBJ2-5; 9 bases are shared with TRBD2. The trim removed 1 base at V and 0 bases at J, leaving 9 bases unmatched. Germline CDR1 reads DFQATT; CDR2 reads SNEGSKA (reference sequence). This CDR3 region has 17 residues. The CDR3 region has the DNA TGCAGTGCTAGAGCCGGTGGTCTAGCGGGGAACCAAGAGACCCAGTACTTC. This codes for CSARAGGLAGNQETQYF.

Only a few counts were recorded for this clonotype. The V call is TRBV20-1, the J call TRBJ2-7; D unclear. Trimming removed 4 bases from V and 2 bases from J, with 12 bases in between. The germline CDR1 and CDR2 sequences are DFQATT and SNEGSKA (reference sequence). This CDR3 is built from 13 residues. The CDR3 here is CSANPNLPYEQYF. DNA of the CDR3: TGCAGTGCTAACCCGAACCTACCCTACGAGCAGTACTTC.

The chain carries TRBV19 and TRBJ2-7; the D gene could be TRBD1 or TRBD2 (5 bases each). V lost 3 bases and J lost 3, with 6 bases in between. This CDR3 is built from 12 residues. Germline V gives CDR1 LNHDA, CDR2 SQIVND (reference sequence). CDR3 sequence reads: CASSIGGYEQYF. The DNA for the CDR3 is TGTGCCAGTAGTATTGGGGGCTACGAGCAGTACTTC. The entire variable domain, with the rest obtained from reference TRBV19 and TRBJ2-7, is as follows: DGGITQSPKYLFRKEGQNVTLSCEQNLNHDAMYWYRQDPGQGLRLIYYSQIVNDFQKGDIAEGYSVSREKKESFPLTVTSAQKNPTAFYLCASSIGGYEQYFGPGTRLTVT.

This clonotype was found many times. The V call is TRBV11-2, the J call TRBJ2-2; D is uncertain. Germline V gene sequence: CDR1 SGHAT, CDR2 FQNNGV. The CDR3 is 15 residues long. V lost 7 bases and J 0 bases, leaving 12 bases between the germline ends. The CDR3 spells CASMLGVTNTGELFF. CDR3 bases: TGTGCCAGCATGCTTGGGGTGACGAACACCGGGGAGCTGTTTTTT. Together with reference TRBV11-2 and TRBJ2-2, the CDR3 gives the full variable domain: EAGVAQSPRYKIIEKRQSVAFWCNPISGHATLYWYQQILGQGPKLLIQFQNNGVVDDSQLPKDRFSAERLKGVDSTLKIQPAKLEDSAVYLCASMLGVTNTGELFFGEGSRLTVL.

This clonotype was recorded at least ten times. The chain links TRBV20-1 to TRBJ2-7; 9 nucleotides agree with TRBD2. Germline CDR1 and CDR2: DFQATT and SNEGSKA (reference sequence). Trimming cost V 6 bases and J 4 bases; bases outside gene matches: 7. The CDR3 sequence is 13 residues long. The CDR3 spells CSAPGTSSYEQYF. The CDR3 region has the DNA TGCAGTGCACCCGGGACTAGCAGTTACGAGCAGTACTTC.